A single sample is the source of the 5 T cell receptor beta chains below, sequenced in a study of human T cells and chemical hapten exposure. Time point denoted: patch test 2, 6 weeks after DPC sensitization. As for treatment: therapeutic diphenylcyclopropenone sensitization with weekly scalp DPC. In TCRdb, the RACE reads were re-called with MiXCR into one record per CDR3 protein. The table has 80,000 to 100,000 distinct CDR3 sequences, around 9.3% seen once. The sequences come from whole blood, collected in connection with sensitization to the hapten diphenylcyclopropenone (DPC). These receptor sequences come from a woman aged 35 to 49 with alopecia areata. Some clones in this sample may be carry-over from other donors' samples.

This clonotype was seen at least ten times. V is TRBV29-1 and J is TRBJ2-2; D unresolved. Trimming left V 3 bases short and J 1 base short, with 6 bases between. CDR3 size: 13 residues. Per germline, CDR1 SQVTM and CDR2 ANQGSEA. The CDR3 sequence is CSVDVQNTGELFF. In DNA form, the CDR3 reads TGCAGCGTTGACGTACAGAACACCGGGGAGCTGTTTTTT.

This clonotype was seen many times. The rearrangement links TRBV6-2 or TRBV6-3 to TRBJ2-7; TRBD2 matches at 7 bases. The CDR3 is 12 amino acids. Germline CDR1 MNHEY, CDR2 SVGEGT. J was trimmed by 7 bases and V by 9 bases; bases with no gene match: 9. The CDR3 loop reads CASGLAAFEQYF. CDR3 DNA sequence: TGTGCCAGTGGGCTAGCGGCCTTTGAGCAGTACTTC.

This clonotype was counted a few times. The genes are TRBV2 and TRBJ2-1; D unclear. Germline assignment: CDR1 SNHLY and CDR2 FYNNEI. This CDR3 has 12 residues. Trimming left V 1 base short and J 9 bases short, with 7 bases between. CDR3: CASSEGKFEQFF. CDR3 in DNA: TGTGCCAGCAGTGAAGGGAAGTTTGAGCAGTTCTTC.

This clonotype was seen more than once but under ten times. V gene TRBV6-2 or TRBV6-3 combines with J gene TRBJ1-1; 8 bases are a match to TRBD1. The CDR3 has 14 amino acids. Germline V gives CDR1 MNHEY, CDR2 SVGEGT. After removal of 5 bases from V and 3 bases from J, the junction contained 5 bases not matched to a gene. Here the CDR3 DNA reads TGTGCCAGCAGTCCGGGGGGACAGGACACTGAAGCTTTCTTT. The encoded protein is CASSPGGQDTEAFF.

This clonotype was recorded many times. The CDR3 sequence is CASSPIRRAGTDNYEQYF. DNA of the CDR3: TGTGCCAGCAGCCCCATCCGGCGGGCTGGGACTGACAACTACGAGCAGTACTTC. The J gene is TRBJ2-7, the V gene TRBV11-2; a weak D match, TRBD2 (6 bases). The CDR3 has 18 amino acids. V lost 5 bases and J 3 bases, leaving 26 bases between the germline ends. Germline V gene lookup returns CDR1 SGHAT and CDR2 FQNNGV.